This T cell receptor (beta chain) was profiled in a study of post-analysis software for immune sequencing data. Study outcomes and limitations: In patients, about 5 TRBV segments were more frequent than in controls, with TRBV5-6, TRBV5-1 and TRBV20-1 among them.

Comments on this clonotype: What it binds is not known.

V shed 6 bases and J shed 5 bases, with 16 bases lying between them. Germline-derived CDR1 and CDR2 are SQVTM and ANQGSEA. The CDR3 is 14 amino acids. Presence of unique molecular identifiers characterized the TCR beta cDNA libraries. There were about 0.85 to 11 million T cells, and 450,000 to 550,000 cDNA molecules came from them. TCRdb reanalysed the PCR reads using MiXCR and keeps one entry per CDR3 protein. The sample gives 800,000 to 950,000 distinct CDR3 sequences, approximately 53% of which show up once; 4.6% is in the top ten. The sequencing input was blood. The source is a girl aged 5 to 17 with multiple sclerosis. V gene TRBV29-1 combines with J gene TRBJ2-2; tentative D call: TRBD1 (7 bases). CDR3 amino acids: CSVATGAGTGELFF. CDR3 coding DNA: TGCAGCGTCGCCACAGGGGCGGGGACCGGGGAGCTGTTTTTT.